This T cell receptor (beta chain) was documented in a study of blood T cell repertoires in COVID-19. Turning to the study itself: COVID-19 samples collected from the United States, Italy and Spain covered acute and convalescent phases.

TCRdb's copy holds only in-frame clones and misses some; the assay was immunoSEQ multiplex PCR. The sample carries roughly 70,000 clones, about 88% recorded once. CDR1 is LNHNV, CDR2 YYDKDF, per germline (reference sequence). J was trimmed by 1 base and V by 0 bases; bases with no gene match: 6. The CDR3 extends over 17 amino acids. The receptor was derived from an older man with active or convalescent COVID-19. The material sequenced was peripheral blood. This chain links TRBV15 with TRBJ2-7, with 10 bases identical to TRBD2. Here the CDR3 DNA reads TGTGCCACCAGCAGAGATTACGGGACTAGCGTTTCCTACGAGCAGTACTTC. This sequence encodes CATSRDYGTSVSYEQYF. Full variable domain (remainder filled in from reference TRBV15 and TRBJ2-7): DAMVIQNPRYQVTQFGKPVTLSCSQTLNHNVMYWYQQKSSQAPKLLFHYYDKDFNNEADTPDNFQSRRPNTSFCFLDIRSPGLGDTAMYLCATSRDYGTSVSYEQYFGPGTRLTVT.